This passage covers 21 T cell receptor beta chains from one sample sequenced in a study of human T cells and chemical hapten exposure. Via MiXCR, TCRdb re-called the RACE reads, giving one row per CDR3 protein. This sample yields over 85,000 distinct CDR3 sequences, of which about 8.6% are seen a single time; about 3.1% belongs to the top ten. Described time point: healthy volunteer bleed at 2 weeks. Blood, whole and unfractionated, served as the source for total RNA extraction. What was sequenced was whole blood. The receptor set was obtained from a female donor in good health. Some clones in this sample may be carry-over from other donors' samples.

This clonotype was seen ten or more times. The chain carries TRBV12-3 or TRBV12-4 and TRBJ2-2; D unresolved. CDR3 size: 12 residues. V was cut by 5 bases and J by 8 bases, with 9 bases left in between. The CDR3 protein is CASSRGVGELFF. CDR3 coding DNA: TGTGCCAGCAGTCGAGGAGTAGGGGAGCTGTTTTTT.

The genes are TRBV23-1 and TRBJ1-5; D remains ambiguous. TRBV23-1 is filed as an ORF, its function uncertain. CDR3 length: 12 residues. Trimming stripped 3 bases from V and 6 bases from J, with 6 bases between. CDR3 DNA: TGCGCCAGCAGTCAGGCTGGTCAGCCCCAGCATTTT. Residues: CASSQAGQPQHF.

In this sample, this clonotype turned up many times. J is TRBJ2-1 and V is TRBV30, with D hard to call. Trimming pared 7 bases from V and 2 bases from J, leaving 12 bases between. This CDR3 region has 13 residues. The V gene's germline CDR1 is GTSNPN and CDR2 SVGIG (reference sequence). The CDR3 spells CASSPGAYNEQFF. In DNA form, the CDR3 reads TGTGCCTCCTCACCTGGAGCCTACAATGAGCAGTTCTTC.

The table lists this clonotype with many counts. The CDR3: CASCREQPNTEAFF. The CDR3 DNA reads TGTGCCAGCTGCCGGGAACAGCCTAACACTGAAGCTTTCTTT. The genes are TRBV2 and TRBJ1-1; D unresolved. V was cut by 8 bases and J by 2 bases, with 15 bases left in between. Per the germline V gene, CDR1 is SNHLY and CDR2 is FYNNEI. The CDR3 has 14 residues. The entire variable domain, with the rest obtained from reference TRBV2 and TRBJ1-1, is as follows: EPEVTQTPSHQVTQMGQEVILRCVPISNHLYFYWYRQILGQKVEFLVSFYNNEISEKSEIFDDQFSVERPDGSNFTLKIRSTKLEDSAMYFCASCREQPNTEAFFGQGTRLTVV.

This clonotype has just a few counts. The J gene is TRBJ1-1, the V gene TRBV28; no reliable D call. This CDR3 spans 13 amino acids. Germline CDR1 reads MDHEN; CDR2 reads SYDVKM. Trimming shortened V by 7 bases and J by 4 bases, and 13 bases separated the two germline ends. In DNA, the CDR3 is TGTGCCAGCACTTCTACTGGAGGCACTGAAGCTTTCTTT. Translation gives CASTSTGGTEAFF.

This clonotype was seen ten or more times. V and J are TRBV20-1 and TRBJ2-7, with no clear D. Germline assignment: CDR1 DFQATT and CDR2 SNEGSKA (reference sequence). V was shortened by 2 bases and J by 1 base, with 9 bases between the two germline ends. The CDR3 is made up of 13 amino acids. The DNA for the CDR3 is TGCAGTGCTAGAAGTTCGTTATCCTACGAGCAGTACTTC. Translated, it gives CSARSSLSYEQYF.

The chain has TRBV2 and TRBJ2-2, with 14 bases identical to TRBD2. Trimming removed 6 bases from V and 4 bases from J; junction bases left unmatched: 1. The CDR3 runs 15 residues. CDR1 and CDR2 from the germline V gene are SNHLY and FYNNEI. In DNA, the CDR3 is TGTGCCAGCAGGGGGACTAGCGGGAGCACCGGGGAGCTGTTTTTT. As protein: CASRGTSGSTGELFF.

The chain joins TRBV6-1 to TRBJ2-2; TRBD1 matches 7 bases. The CDR3 runs 16 residues. V trimming: 4 bases; J trimming: 6 bases; junction bases outside the gene matches: 11. The germline V gene has CDR1 MNHNS and CDR2 SASEGT. The CDR3 DNA follows: TGTGCCAGCAGTGGAACAGGGGTAGTTGTGGCCGGGGAGCTGTTTTTT. It translates to CASSGTGVVVAGELFF.

This clonotype was observed a few times. V and J are TRBV6-1 and TRBJ2-1; TRBD2 aligns across 11 bases. The CDR3 runs 14 residues. Germline V gene sequence: CDR1 MNHNS, CDR2 SASEGT. V was clipped by 6 bases and J by 2 bases; unmatched bases: 0. The CDR3 nucleotides read TGTGCCAGCAGGACTAGCGGGGCCTACAATGAGCAGTTCTTC. Encoded protein: CASRTSGAYNEQFF.

This clonotype was counted only a few times. The rearrangement links TRBV29-1 to TRBJ1-5, with 8 bases identical to TRBD1. V shed 4 bases and J 6 bases; nucleotides not matched to a gene: 5. The CDR3 extends over 13 amino acids. Germline CDR1 and CDR2: SQVTM and ANQGSEA. CDR3 in amino acids: CSVVTGDRQPQHF. Here the CDR3 DNA reads TGCAGCGTTGTGACAGGGGATCGTCAGCCCCAGCATTTT.

The table lists this clonotype with many counts. The V gene is TRBV3-1, the J gene TRBJ1-2, with D unresolved. The ends were cut back, 3 bases at V and 6 bases at J, with 14 bases in the middle. The CDR3 loop spans 14 amino acids. Germline loops: CDR1 LGHDT, CDR2 YNNKEL (reference sequence). CDR3 amino acids: CASSHILGEHGYTF. In DNA form, the CDR3 reads TGTGCCAGCAGCCATATTCTGGGAGAGCATGGCTACACCTTC.

The chain has TRBV20-1 and TRBJ1-2, with D perhaps matching TRBD1 (6 bases). Germline CDR1 and CDR2: DFQATT and SNEGSKA (reference sequence). Trimming took off 6 bases at V and 3 bases at J, with 14 bases between the two ends. This CDR3 has 13 residues. The CDR3 is CSARTGKDYGYTF. The CDR3 region has the DNA TGCAGTGCCCGCACAGGGAAGGACTATGGCTACACCTTC.

This chain's CDR3 is CVVAGGQADTQYF. CDR3 coding DNA: TGTGTGGTAGCGGGAGGGCAAGCAGATACGCAGTATTTT. The chain uses TRBV28 and TRBJ2-3; 11 bases match TRBD2. There are 13 residues in the CDR3. Germline CDR1 reads MDHEN; CDR2 reads SYDVKM.

This clonotype has only a few counts. J is TRBJ1-1 and V is TRBV20-1; D is uncertain. CDR1 and CDR2 (germline): DFQATT, SNEGSKA (reference sequence). The CDR3 is 12 amino acids. Trimming pared 0 bases from V and 5 bases from J, leaving 7 bases between. This chain's CDR3 is CSARDRETEAFF. DNA of the CDR3: TGCAGTGCTAGAGATCGCGAGACTGAAGCTTTCTTT.

This chain joins TRBV6-1 and TRBJ1-6; D is ambiguous. The ends were cut back, 11 bases at V and 10 bases at J, with 15 bases in the middle. This CDR3 is 12 amino acids long. The germline V gene has CDR1 MNHNS and CDR2 SASEGT. CDR3 nucleotides: TGTGCCGGGCGTGGGGTTCACTCACCCCTCCACTTT. Its translation: CAGRGVHSPLHF.

J is TRBJ2-3 and V is TRBV24-1, with D possibly matching TRBD2 (5 bases). This CDR3 comprises 14 residues. Germline CDR1 is KGHDR and CDR2 is SFDVKD. V lost 0 bases to trimming and J lost 6 bases, with 9 bases between them. This chain's CDR3 is CATSDLEGADTQYF. CDR3 DNA sequence: TGTGCCACCAGTGATTTGGAGGGCGCGGATACGCAGTATTTT.

This clonotype was recorded many times. At one boundary the junction diverges from the germline segment, which might be a read error. V gene TRBV14 combines with J gene TRBJ2-3; TRBD1 or TRBD2 may be the D gene (5 bases each). CDR1 SGHDN and CDR2 FVKESK come from the germline V gene. This CDR3 spans 15 amino acids. The CDR3, as DNA: TGTGCCAGCAGCCAAGATGGGGCTAGCATAGATACGCAGTATTTT. This translates into CASSQDGASIDTQYF.

The chain joins TRBV6-4 to TRBJ2-7; D is undetermined. The CDR3 totals 18 residues. The germline gives CDR1 MRHNA, CDR2 SNTAGT. V gave up 7 bases and J gave up 0 bases, with 25 bases separating them. The CDR3 sequence is CASNTRCTRQDNSYEQYF. The CDR3 DNA sequence: TGTGCCAGCAACACCCGATGCACACGGCAGGATAACTCCTACGAGCAGTACTTC.

This clonotype was observed many times. The chain has TRBV4-1 and TRBJ2-4; TRBD1 aligns across 10 bases. Germline V gene sequence: CDR1 MGHRA, CDR2 YSYEKL. The CDR3 is made up of 18 amino acids. V lost 1 base, J lost 0 bases, and 6 bases stayed unmatched. The DNA of the CDR3 is TGCGCCAGCAGCCAAGCCCCGGACAGGGGGGGAGCCAAAAACATTCAGTACTTC. Its translation: CASSQAPDRGGAKNIQYF.

This rearrangement joins TRBV6-2 or TRBV6-3 to TRBJ1-6; D unresolved. The CDR3 has 15 amino acids. The germline V and J ends were trimmed by 5 bases and 0 bases, with 8 bases remaining between them. The germline V gene encodes CDR1 MNHEY and CDR2 SVGEGT. The DNA of the CDR3 is TGTGCCAGCAGTCTACAAAGCTCCTATAATTCACCCCTCCACTTT. Translating gives CASSLQSSYNSPLHF.

The chain joins TRBV19 to TRBJ2-7; 13 positions match TRBD2. Germline trimming cut 5 bases from V and 2 bases from J; bases unmatched to any gene: 9. CDR3 length: 17 amino acids. Germline V gene lookup returns CDR1 LNHDA and CDR2 SQIVND (reference sequence). CDR3: CASSGRILAGGPYEQYF. In nucleotides, the CDR3 is TGTGCCAGTAGTGGACGAATACTAGCGGGAGGGCCCTACGAGCAGTACTTC.